This T cell receptor beta chain was captured in a study of cytomegalovirus exposure and HLA in healthy donors. Whole-study findings and limits: Productive rates of about 90% or about 30% were seen for most TCR beta V segments in an earlier analysis. Equally common other TCR beta chains were less clonally expanded than HLA-associated ones, a later analysis found. Most TCR sequences were uncommon, yet certain public TCRs appeared in many donors.

As regards this clone: Its target is unknown.

The CDR3 has 15 amino acids. Trimming removed 1 base from V and 6 bases from J, with 16 bases in between. Germline V gene sequence: CDR1 MGHRA, CDR2 YSYEKL. The PCR contained 60 Vbeta and 13 Jbeta primers. The data were produced by immunoSEQ multiplex PCR, yet TCRdb's version contains in-frame clones alone and is incomplete. The repertoire holds about 190,000 clones, with more than 60% as singletons. V gene TRBV4-1 combines with J gene TRBJ2-7; possible D gene TRBD2, 5 bases. The TCR originated in a woman in her 30s in good health and CMV-seropositive. The sequenced sample consisted of PBMCs. Here the CDR3 DNA reads TGCGCCAGCAGCCAAGCTCCGGACCAGGCGGGCGAGCAGTACTTC. Its translation is CASSQAPDQAGEQYF.